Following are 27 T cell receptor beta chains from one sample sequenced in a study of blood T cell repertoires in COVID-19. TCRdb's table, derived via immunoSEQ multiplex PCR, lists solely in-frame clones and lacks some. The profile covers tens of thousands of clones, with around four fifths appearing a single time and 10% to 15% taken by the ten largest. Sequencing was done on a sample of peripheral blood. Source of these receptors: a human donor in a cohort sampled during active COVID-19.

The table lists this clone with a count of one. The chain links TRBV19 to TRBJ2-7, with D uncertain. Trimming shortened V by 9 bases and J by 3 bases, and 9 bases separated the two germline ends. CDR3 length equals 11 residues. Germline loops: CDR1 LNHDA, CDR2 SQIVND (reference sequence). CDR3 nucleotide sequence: TGTGCCAGCGGAGACCGCTACGAGCAGTACTTC. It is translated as CASGDRYEQYF. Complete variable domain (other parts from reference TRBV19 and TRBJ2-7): DGGITQSPKYLFRKEGQNVTLSCEQNLNHDAMYWYRQDPGQGLRLIYYSQIVNDFQKGDIAEGYSVSREKKESFPLTVTSAQKNPTAFYLCASGDRYEQYFGPGTRLTVT.

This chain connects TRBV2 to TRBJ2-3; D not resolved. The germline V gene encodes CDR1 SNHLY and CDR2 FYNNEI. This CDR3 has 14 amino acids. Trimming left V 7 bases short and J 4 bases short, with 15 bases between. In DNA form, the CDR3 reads TGTGCCAGCAATGACATCTCGCGGTCAGATACGCAGTATTTT. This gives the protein CASNDISRSDTQYF.

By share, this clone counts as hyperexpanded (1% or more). CDR3 in amino acids: CASSESRARVRVVFF. Written as DNA, the CDR3 is TGTGCCAGCAGTGAGAGTAGGGCTAGGGTCAGGGTGGTGTTTTTT. V gene TRBV25-1 combines with J gene TRBJ2-2; tentatively, D is TRBD1 (5 bases). Trimming took off 3 bases at V and 15 bases at J, with 23 bases between the two ends. CDR3 length: 15 amino acids. The germline gives CDR1 MGHDK, CDR2 SYGVNS.

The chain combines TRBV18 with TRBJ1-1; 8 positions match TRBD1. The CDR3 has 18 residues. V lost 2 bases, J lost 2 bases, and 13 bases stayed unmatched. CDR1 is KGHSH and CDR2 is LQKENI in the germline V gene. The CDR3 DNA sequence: TGTGCCAGCTCACCATCAAAGAGTCAGGGGGCGCATAACACTGAAGCTTTCTTT. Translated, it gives CASSPSKSQGAHNTEAFF.

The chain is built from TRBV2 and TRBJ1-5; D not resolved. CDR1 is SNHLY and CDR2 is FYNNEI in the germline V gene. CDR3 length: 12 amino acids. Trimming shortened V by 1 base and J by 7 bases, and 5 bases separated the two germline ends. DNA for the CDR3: TGTGCCAGCAGTGAAGGGAGGCAGCCCCAGCATTTT. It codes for CASSEGRQPQHF.

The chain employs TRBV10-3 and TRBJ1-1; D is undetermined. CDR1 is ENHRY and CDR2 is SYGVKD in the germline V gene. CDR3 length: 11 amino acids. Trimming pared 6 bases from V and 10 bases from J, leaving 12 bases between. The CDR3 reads CAIRREAGAFF. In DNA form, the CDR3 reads TGTGCCATCAGGAGGGAGGCAGGAGCTTTCTTT.

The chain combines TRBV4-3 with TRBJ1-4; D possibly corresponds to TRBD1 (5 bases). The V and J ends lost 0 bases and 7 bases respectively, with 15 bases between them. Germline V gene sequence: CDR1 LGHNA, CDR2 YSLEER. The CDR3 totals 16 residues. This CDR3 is CASSQDGPGQGEKLFF. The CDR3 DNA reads TGCGCCAGCAGCCAAGACGGGCCAGGGCAGGGTGAAAAACTGTTTTTT.

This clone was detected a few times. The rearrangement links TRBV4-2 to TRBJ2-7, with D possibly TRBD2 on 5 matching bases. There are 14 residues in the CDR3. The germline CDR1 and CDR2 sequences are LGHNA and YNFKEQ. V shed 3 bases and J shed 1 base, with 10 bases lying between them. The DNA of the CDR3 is TGTGCCAGCAGCCAGGCCGAGGGTTCCTACGAGCAGTACTTC. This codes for CASSQAEGSYEQYF.

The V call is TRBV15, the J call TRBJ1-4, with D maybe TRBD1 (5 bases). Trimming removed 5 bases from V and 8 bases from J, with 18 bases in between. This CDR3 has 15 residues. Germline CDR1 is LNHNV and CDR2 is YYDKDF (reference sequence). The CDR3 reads CATSPLSVGVEKLFF. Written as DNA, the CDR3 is TGTGCCACCAGCCCCCTCTCGGTAGGGGTGGAAAAACTGTTTTTT.

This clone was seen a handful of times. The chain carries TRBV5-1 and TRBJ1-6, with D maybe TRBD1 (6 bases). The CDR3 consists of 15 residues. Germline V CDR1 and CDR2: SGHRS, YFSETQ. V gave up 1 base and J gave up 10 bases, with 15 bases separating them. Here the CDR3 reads CASSLRTVGGSPLHF. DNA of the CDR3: TGCGCCAGCAGCTTGAGGACAGTGGGTGGATCACCCCTCCACTTT.

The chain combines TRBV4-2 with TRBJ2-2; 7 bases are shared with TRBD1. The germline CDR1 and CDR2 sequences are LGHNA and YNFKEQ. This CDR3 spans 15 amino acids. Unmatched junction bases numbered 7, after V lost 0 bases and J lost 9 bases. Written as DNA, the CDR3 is TGTGCCAGCAGCCAAGATAATGGACAGGTCCGGGAGCTGTTTTTT. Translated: CASSQDNGQVRELFF.

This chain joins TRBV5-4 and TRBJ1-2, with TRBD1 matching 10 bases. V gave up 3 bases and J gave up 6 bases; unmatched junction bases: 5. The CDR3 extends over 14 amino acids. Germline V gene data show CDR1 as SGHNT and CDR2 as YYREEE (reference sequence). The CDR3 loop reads CASSYDRGRDGYTF. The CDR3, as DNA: TGTGCCAGCAGCTACGACAGGGGGCGGGATGGCTACACCTTC. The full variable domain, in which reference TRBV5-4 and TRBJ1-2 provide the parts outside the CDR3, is ETGVTQSPTHLIKTRGQQVTLRCSSQSGHNTVSWYQQALGQGPQFIFQYYREEENGRGNFPPRFSGLQFPNYSSELNVNALELDDSALYLCASSYDRGRDGYTFGSGTRLTVV.

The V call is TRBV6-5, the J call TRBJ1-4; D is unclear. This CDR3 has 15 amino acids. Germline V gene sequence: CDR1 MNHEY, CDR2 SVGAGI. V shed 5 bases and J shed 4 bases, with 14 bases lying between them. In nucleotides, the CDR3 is TGTGCCAGCAGTCTACACACGGGTGGTAATGAAAAACTGTTTTTT. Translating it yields CASSLHTGGNEKLFF.

CDR3 nucleotides: TGTGCCAGTAGTATAGGCTCCGGGAACTTTGACTACGAGCAGTACTTC. The encoded protein is CASSIGSGNFDYEQYF. The V call is TRBV19, the J call TRBJ2-7; D possibly corresponds to TRBD2 (5 bases). Trimming removed 1 base at V and 3 bases at J, with 16 bases between. This CDR3 region has 16 residues. Germline CDR1 is LNHDA and CDR2 is SQIVND (reference sequence).

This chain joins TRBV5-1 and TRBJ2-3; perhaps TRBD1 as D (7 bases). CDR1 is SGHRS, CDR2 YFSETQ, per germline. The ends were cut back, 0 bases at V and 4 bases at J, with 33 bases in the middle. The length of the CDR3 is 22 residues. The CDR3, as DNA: TGCGCCAGCAGCTTGGGGACAGGAGACCGGGGGTCGCCTGGGGGGACGGCAGATACGCAGTATTTT. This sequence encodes CASSLGTGDRGSPGGTADTQYF.

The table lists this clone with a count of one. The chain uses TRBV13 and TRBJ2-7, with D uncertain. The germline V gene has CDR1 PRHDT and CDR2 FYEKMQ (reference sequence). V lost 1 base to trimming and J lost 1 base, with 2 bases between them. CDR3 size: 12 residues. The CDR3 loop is CASSLVSYEQYF. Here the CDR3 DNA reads TGTGCCAGCAGCTTAGTATCCTACGAGCAGTACTTC.

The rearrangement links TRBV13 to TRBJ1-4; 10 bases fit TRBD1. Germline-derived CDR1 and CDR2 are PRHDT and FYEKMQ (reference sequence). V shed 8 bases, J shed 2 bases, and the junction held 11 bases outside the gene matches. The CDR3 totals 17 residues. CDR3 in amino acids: CASLPATGGFTNEKLFF. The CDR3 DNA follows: TGTGCCAGCCTGCCCGCGACAGGGGGCTTCACTAATGAAAAACTGTTTTTT.

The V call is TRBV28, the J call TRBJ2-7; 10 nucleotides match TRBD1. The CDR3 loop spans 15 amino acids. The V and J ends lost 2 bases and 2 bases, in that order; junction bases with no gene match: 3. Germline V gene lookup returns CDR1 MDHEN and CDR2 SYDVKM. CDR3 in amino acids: CASSLPGQGTYEQYF. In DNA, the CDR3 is TGTGCCAGCAGTTTACCGGGACAGGGGACCTACGAGCAGTACTTC.

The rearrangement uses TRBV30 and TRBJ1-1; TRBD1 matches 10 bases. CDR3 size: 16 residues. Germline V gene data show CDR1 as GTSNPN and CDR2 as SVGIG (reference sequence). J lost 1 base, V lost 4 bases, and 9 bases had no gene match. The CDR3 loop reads CAWTERGQGTNTEAFF. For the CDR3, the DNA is TGTGCCTGGACCGAGCGGGGACAGGGGACGAACACTGAAGCTTTCTTT.

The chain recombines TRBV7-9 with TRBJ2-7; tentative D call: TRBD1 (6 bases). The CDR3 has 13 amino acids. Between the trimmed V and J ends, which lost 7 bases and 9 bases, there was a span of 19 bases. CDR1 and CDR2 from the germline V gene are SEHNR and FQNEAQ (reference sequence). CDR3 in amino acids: CASNILFLQGQYF. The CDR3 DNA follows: TGTGCCAGCAACATCTTGTTCCTACAGGGGCAGTACTTC. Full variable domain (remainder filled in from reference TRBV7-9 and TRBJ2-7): DTGVSQNPRHKITKRGQNVTFRCDPISEHNRLYWYRQTLGQGPEFLTYFQNEAQLEKSRLLSDRFSAERPKGSFSTLEIQRTEQGDSAMYLCASNILFLQGQYFGPGTRLTVT.

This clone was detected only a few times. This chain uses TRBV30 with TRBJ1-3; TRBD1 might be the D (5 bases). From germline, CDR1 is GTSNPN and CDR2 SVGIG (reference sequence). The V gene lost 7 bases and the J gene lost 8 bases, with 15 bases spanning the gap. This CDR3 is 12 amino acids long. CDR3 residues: CALAAGLYTIYF. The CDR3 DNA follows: TGTGCCTTAGCAGCGGGACTATACACCATATATTTT.

The CDR3 DNA reads as TGTGCCAGCAGCGCCAGTGAAGCTTTCTTT. It yields the protein CASSASEAFF. The rearrangement links TRBV9 to TRBJ1-1; no clear D gene. The germline V gene has CDR1 SGDLS and CDR2 YYNGEE. This CDR3 has 10 amino acids. V dropped 3 bases and J dropped 7 bases, with 4 bases sitting between them.

The CDR3 here is CASSPRQGGTETQYF. CDR3 coding DNA: TGTGCCAGCAGCCCAAGACAGGGTGGGACAGAGACCCAGTACTTC. V and J are TRBV3-1 (or the pseudogene TRBV3-2) and TRBJ2-5; TRBD1 matches at 7 bases. The CDR3 consists of 15 residues. Germline-derived CDR1 and CDR2 are LGHDT and YNNKEL (reference sequence). V lost 4 bases and J lost 4; bases outside the gene matches: 9.

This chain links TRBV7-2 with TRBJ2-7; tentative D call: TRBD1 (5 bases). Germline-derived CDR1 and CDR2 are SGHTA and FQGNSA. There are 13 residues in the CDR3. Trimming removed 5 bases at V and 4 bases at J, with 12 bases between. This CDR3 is CASSQGPRYEQYF. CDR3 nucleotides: TGTGCCAGCAGCCAGGGTCCCCGATACGAGCAGTACTTC.

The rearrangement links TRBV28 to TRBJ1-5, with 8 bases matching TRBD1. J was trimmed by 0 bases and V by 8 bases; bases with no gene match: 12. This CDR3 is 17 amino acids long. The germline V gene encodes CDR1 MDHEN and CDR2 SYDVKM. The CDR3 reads CASLRTGIRSSNQPQHF. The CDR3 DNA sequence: TGTGCCAGCCTAAGGACAGGGATAAGGTCTAGCAATCAGCCCCAGCATTTT.

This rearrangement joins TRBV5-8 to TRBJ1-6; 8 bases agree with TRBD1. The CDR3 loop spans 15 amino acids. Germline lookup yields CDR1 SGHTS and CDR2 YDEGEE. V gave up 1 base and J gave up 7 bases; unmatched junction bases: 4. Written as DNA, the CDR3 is TGTGCCAGCAGCTTGCCCCGACAGGGGAATTCACCCCTCCACTTT. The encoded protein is CASSLPRQGNSPLHF.

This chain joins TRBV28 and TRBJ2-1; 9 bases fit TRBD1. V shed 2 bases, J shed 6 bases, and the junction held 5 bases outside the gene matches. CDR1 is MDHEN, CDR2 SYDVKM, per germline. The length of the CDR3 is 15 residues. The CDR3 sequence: CASSLGTGRINEQFF. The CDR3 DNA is TGTGCCAGCAGTTTAGGGACAGGGCGGATCAATGAGCAGTTCTTC.